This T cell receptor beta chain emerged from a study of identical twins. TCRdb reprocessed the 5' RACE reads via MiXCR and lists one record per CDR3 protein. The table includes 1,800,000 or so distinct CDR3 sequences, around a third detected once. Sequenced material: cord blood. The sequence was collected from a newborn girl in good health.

The CDR3 sequence: CASSTRDREADTQYF. DNA for the CDR3: TGTGCCAGCAGCACTCGGGACAGGGAGGCAGATACGCAGTATTTT. V usage is TRBV5-4 and J usage is TRBJ2-3; TRBD1 matches 9 bases. V lost 4 bases, J lost 4 bases, and 7 bases stayed unmatched. This CDR3 comprises 15 residues. Germline CDR1 SGHNT, CDR2 YYREEE (reference sequence).